This T cell receptor (beta chain) originates from a study of T cells in Graves' hyperthyroidism and ophthalmopathy. In making diagnoses, clinical symptoms, serum thyroxine and TRAb, thyroid ultrasound and orbital computed tomography were all used. Template material for amplifying TCR beta CDR3 regions consisted of RNA transcripts. HTBI primers were used for first-round RT-PCR of the TCR CDR3. TCRdb used MiXCR to reprocess the multiplex PCR reads, holding one entry per CDR3 protein. Of around 250,000 distinct CDR3 sequences in the sample, about a sixth were seen once. V gave up 0 bases and J gave up 6 bases, with 17 bases separating them. The length of the CDR3 is 16 residues. This clonotype was recorded at least ten times. Its antigen remains unidentified. Points from the study as a whole: Separation of ophthalmopathy from stable hyperthyroidism was achieved by a 13 V-J model.

The J gene is TRBJ1-2, the V gene TRBV12-3 or TRBV12-4; D uncertain. The TCR sequence derives from a woman aged 18-35 years with Graves' ophthalmopathy. The sequenced sample was blood. The CDR3 loop reads CASSLALSARGHGYTF. The CDR3 DNA reads TGTGCCAGCAGTTTAGCGTTGTCAGCCCGAGGCCATGGCTACACCTTC.